This T cell receptor (beta chain) was captured by sequencing in a study of PD-L1 blockade in urothelial cancer. Study information: The researchers analyzed blood 3 weeks (second dose) and 6 weeks after treatment start.

Study-wide findings and caveats: Clones that were tumor-associated expanded more in the blood of durable-benefit patients at 3 weeks. Pretreatment clonality of the blood TCR repertoire below the median was predictive of superior survival.

TCRdb keeps only in-frame clones here, not all; method: immunoSEQ multiplex PCR. The profile covers about 50,000 clones, with more than 65% appearing a single time and under 11% taken by the ten largest. As for time point: pretreatment peripheral blood. CDR1 and CDR2 (germline): MNHNS, SASEGT. This CDR3 region has 14 residues. The V gene lost 7 bases and the J gene lost 6 bases, with 19 bases spanning the gap. Turning to this clone: Antigen specificity is unknown.

Sequences were derived from PBMCs, sampled around atezolizumab (anti-PD-L1) treatment. This TCR came from a man in his 70s with urothelial cancer. This rearrangement joins TRBV6-1 to TRBJ2-7, with a possible D match to TRBD2 (7 bases). The CDR3 bases are TGTGCCAGCAAGGCGGGGGCTGGGATTCGCGAGCAGTACTTC. Amino acid sequence: CASKAGAGIREQYF.